This T cell receptor beta chain emerged from a study of cytomegalovirus exposure and HLA in healthy donors. Whole-study results and caveats: In vitro confirmation showed three CMV-associated chains to be CMV antigen specific. Looking again later, the authors saw that most CMV-associated TCR beta chains seemed HLA-restricted.

Researchers ran the PCR with 60 Vbeta and 13 Jbeta primers. Generated by immunoSEQ multiplex PCR, the TCRdb table keeps only in-frame clones and is missing some. Counted here are about 180,000 clones, approximately 80% occurring once; the ten biggest clones make up around 2.5%. Regarding this clone: Its matching antigen is unknown.

The receptor's source is a man in his 60s in good health and CMV-seronegative. Sequencing was performed on PBMCs.

Written as DNA, the CDR3 is TGTGCCAGCAGCCACGCAGGGCGCACTGAAGCTTTCTTT. This gives the protein CASSHAGRTEAFF. The chain combines TRBV7-2 with TRBJ1-1; D might be TRBD1 (5 bases). The CDR3 has 13 residues. Germline V lookup: CDR1 SGHTA, CDR2 FQGNSA. Trimming stripped 5 bases from V and 4 bases from J, with 11 bases between.